The 18 T cell receptor beta chains below all came from one sample that was sequenced in a study of T cell responses to AZD1222 COVID-19 vaccine. The data were produced by immunoSEQ multiplex PCR, yet TCRdb's version contains in-frame clones alone and is incomplete. This sample carries 70,000 to 95,000 clones, roughly 91% of them seen once, and the ten largest clones take approximately 3%. The sample was peripheral blood, taken on day 0 of MenACWY control vaccination. The receptors stem from an adult in good health.

The chain has TRBV7-2 and TRBJ2-3; TRBD2 matches 10 bases. The CDR3 spans 17 residues. Trimming removed 1 base from V and 0 bases from J; junction bases left unmatched: 4. The germline gives CDR1 SGHTA, CDR2 FQGNSA. The CDR3 DNA is TGTGCCAGCAGCTTAGTTAGCGGGGGGTTAAGCACAGATACGCAGTATTTT. Translating it yields CASSLVSGGLSTDTQYF.

The chain couples TRBV5-1 to TRBJ2-3, with 13 bases that match TRBD2. V was clipped by 4 bases and J by 3 bases; unmatched bases: 2. The CDR3 length is 15 residues. Germline assignment: CDR1 SGHRS and CDR2 YFSETQ. The CDR3 spells CASSLLAGGTDTQYF. The CDR3 DNA follows: TGCGCCAGCAGCCTACTAGCGGGGGGGACAGATACGCAGTATTTT.

The chain employs TRBV11-2 and TRBJ1-6, with D hard to call. The CDR3 runs 14 residues. CDR1 is SGHAT and CDR2 is FQNNGV in the germline V gene. Trimming removed 0 bases from V and 7 bases from J, with 7 bases in between. The CDR3 sequence: CASSLESKNSPLHF. CDR3 bases: TGTGCCAGCAGCTTAGAATCCAAAAATTCACCCCTCCACTTT.

This chain uses TRBV5-1 with TRBJ2-7; 10 bases agree with TRBD1. V lost 4 bases to trimming and J lost 2 bases; unmatched junction nucleotides: 3. Germline V gene lookup returns CDR1 SGHRS and CDR2 YFSETQ. The CDR3 length is 14 residues. CDR3 nucleotide sequence: TGCGCCAGCAGCCCCGGGACAGGGGCCTACGAGCAGTACTTC. Residues: CASSPGTGAYEQYF.

This rearrangement joins TRBV28 to TRBJ1-1; TRBD1 aligns across 7 bases. Germline V CDR1 and CDR2: MDHEN, SYDVKM. This CDR3 has 17 residues. The trim removed 7 bases at V and 4 bases at J, leaving 18 bases unmatched. CDR3 protein: CASNFLIPTGAVTEAFF. DNA for the CDR3: TGTGCCAGCAACTTCTTGATCCCAACAGGGGCGGTCACTGAAGCTTTCTTT.

The chain uses TRBV6-4 and TRBJ2-2; the D is unclear. The germline CDR1 and CDR2 sequences are MRHNA and SNTAGT. Trimming removed 6 bases at V and 0 bases at J, with 5 bases between. This CDR3 has 13 residues. The CDR3 loop is CASRAANTGELFF. In nucleotides, the CDR3 is TGTGCCAGCAGAGCTGCGAACACCGGGGAGCTGTTTTTT.

The chain's CDR3 is CASSQEDGEQYF. CDR3 coding DNA: TGCGCCAGCAGCCAAGAAGACGGCGAGCAGTACTTC. This chain links TRBV4-1 with TRBJ2-7; unclear D gene. The CDR3 has 12 residues. Trimming pared 0 bases from V and 6 bases from J, leaving 6 bases between. CDR1 is MGHRA, CDR2 YSYEKL, per germline.

This clone was seen only once. The chain uses TRBV7-9 and TRBJ1-4; TRBD1 matches at 8 bases. Germline V gives CDR1 SEHNR, CDR2 FQNEAQ (reference sequence). Trimming cost V 5 bases and J 12 bases; bases outside gene matches: 11. The CDR3 consists of 14 residues. The DNA of the CDR3 is TGTGCCAGCAGCCTTGGGACAGGCTATGAGGAACTGTTTTTT. This sequence encodes CASSLGTGYEELFF.

The chain joins TRBV4-1 to TRBJ2-7; 11 nucleotides agree with TRBD2. The CDR3 is made up of 16 amino acids. V shed 3 bases and J 2 bases; nucleotides not matched to a gene: 6. Germline values: CDR1 MGHRA, CDR2 YSYEKL. This chain's CDR3 is CASSHQGLAAAYEQYF. DNA for the CDR3: TGCGCCAGCAGCCACCAGGGACTAGCGGCCGCCTACGAGCAGTACTTC.

The gene calls are TRBV19 and TRBJ2-3; no clear D. CDR1 LNHDA and CDR2 SQIVND come from the germline V gene (reference sequence). The V end lost 1 base, the J end lost 2 bases, and 7 bases lay between the germline ends. This CDR3 contains 14 residues. Here the CDR3 reads CASSIGAYTDTQYF. CDR3 bases: TGTGCCAGTAGTATAGGAGCGTACACAGATACGCAGTATTTT.

This sequence joins TRBV10-3 and TRBJ1-5, with a possible D match to TRBD1 (5 bases). V lost 3 bases and J lost 11, with 11 bases in between. CDR1 ENHRY and CDR2 SYGVKD come from the germline V gene. The CDR3 totals 12 residues. This CDR3 is CAISDRESAQHF. In DNA form, the CDR3 reads TGTGCCATCAGTGACAGGGAATCAGCCCAGCATTTT.

This chain uses TRBV2 with TRBJ1-2, with no clear D. With 6 bases removed from V and 5 bases from J, the gap between germline ends came to 4 bases. This CDR3 contains 10 residues. Germline-derived CDR1 and CDR2 are SNHLY and FYNNEI. The CDR3 region is CASREYGYTF. The CDR3 DNA reads TGTGCCAGCAGAGAGTATGGCTACACCTTC.

J is TRBJ1-1 and V is TRBV5-1; D unresolved. The CDR3 has 15 residues. Germline values: CDR1 SGHRS, CDR2 YFSETQ. V was shortened by 0 bases and J by 4 bases, with 13 bases between the two germline ends. The CDR3 DNA reads as TGCGCCAGCAGCTTGGAGGTCAGGTCGGGCACTGAAGCTTTCTTT. Protein product: CASSLEVRSGTEAFF.

The genes are TRBV27 and TRBJ2-7; D is perhaps TRBD2 (6 bases). The V end was cut by 2 bases, the J end by 3 bases, with 17 bases between. The CDR3 is made up of 16 amino acids. From germline, CDR1 is MNHEY and CDR2 SMNVEV (reference sequence). This CDR3 reads CASSLGGDGFGYEQYF. The CDR3 DNA reads as TGTGCCAGCAGTTTAGGCGGGGATGGATTTGGCTACGAGCAGTACTTC.

The V gene is TRBV19, the J gene TRBJ2-3, with 10 bases lining up with TRBD2. In germline, CDR1 is LNHDA, CDR2 SQIVND (reference sequence). The V gene end was trimmed by 9 bases and the J gene end by 6 bases; junction bases not matched to a gene: 6. The CDR3 covers 13 residues. CDR3 sequence: CASERGGEDTQYF. The CDR3 DNA sequence: TGTGCCAGCGAGCGGGGGGGCGAGGATACGCAGTATTTT.

This sequence joins TRBV9 and TRBJ2-7, with D possibly matching TRBD1 (5 bases). CDR1 SGDLS and CDR2 YYNGEE come from the germline V gene. V was cut by 0 bases and J by 3 bases, with 10 bases left in between. The CDR3 covers 14 residues. The chain's CDR3 is CASSVGQSIYEQYF. The CDR3 DNA is TGTGCCAGCAGCGTAGGACAGTCGATCTACGAGCAGTACTTC.

The rearrangement links TRBV6-5 to TRBJ1-2, with D tentatively TRBD1 (5 bases). The CDR3 covers 13 residues. Trimming removed 4 bases at V and 3 bases at J, with 9 bases between. The germline V gene encodes CDR1 MNHEY and CDR2 SVGAGI. The CDR3 reads CASSWGGDYGYTF. CDR3 nucleotide sequence: TGTGCCAGCAGTTGGGGGGGGGACTATGGCTACACCTTC.

This clone was seen just once. V and J are TRBV19 and TRBJ2-7; TRBD2 matches 8 bases. There are 15 residues in the CDR3. CDR1 LNHDA and CDR2 SQIVND come from the germline V gene (reference sequence). V shed 6 bases and J 2 bases; nucleotides not matched to a gene: 9. The CDR3 bases are TGTGCCAGTAGCTCCATCGGGGGGGCCACCTACGAGCAGTACTTC. Translation: CASSSIGGATYEQYF.